These 12 T cell receptor beta chains were all obtained from the same sample, sequenced in a study of tumor and adjacent non-tumor tissue in lung cancer. A modified ARM-PCR protocol with three rounds of nested PCR amplified TCRbeta. TCRdb used MiXCR to reprocess the multiplex PCR reads, holding one entry per CDR3 protein. Here the sample spans approximately 100,000 distinct CDR3 sequences, more than 60% being singletons. The template was RNA from unsorted bulk tissue. Sample: lung tumor tissue. All receptors derive from a woman between 55 and 75 years old with non-small cell lung cancer.

A word on this clonotype: Since no conserved phenylalanine or tryptophan closes the CDR3, a read error is the likely cause. V usage is TRBV11-3 and J usage is TRBJ2-7, with D possibly matching TRBD1 (5 bases). CDR1 and CDR2 (germline): SGHNT, YENEEA. The CDR3 sequence is 14 residues long. CDR3 sequence (DNA): TGTGACAGCAGCTTACATAGGGGAACCTACGAGCAGTACTAC. Amino acid sequence: CDSSLHRGTYEQYY.

As regards this clonotype: Its ends do not fully match the called genes, so a read error is possible. The chain joins TRBV11-2 to TRBJ2-5; 9 bases align to TRBD2. The CDR3 covers 14 residues. Germline CDR1 reads SGHAT; CDR2 reads FQNNGV. Here the CDR3 reads CASSKREVQETEYF. As DNA, the CDR3 is TGTGCCAGCAGCAAGCGGGAGGTGCAAGAGACCGAGTACTTC.

Remarks on this clonotype: One base away lies a much larger clone, so this may be a sequencing read error. The V gene is TRBV20-1, the J gene TRBJ1-3; D is unresolved. The CDR3 length is 12 residues. Trimming removed 1 base from V and 12 bases from J, with 13 bases in between. The germline V gene encodes CDR1 DFQATT and CDR2 SNEGSKA (reference sequence). The CDR3: CSARGPPDIIYF. As DNA, the CDR3 is TGCAGTGCTAGAGGCCCCCCAGACATCATATATTTT.

As regards this clonotype: One junction end disagrees with the germline gene, perhaps due to a read error. The chain combines TRBV5-1 with TRBJ1-1; D is unclear. The CDR3 is 15 residues long. Looked up from germline, CDR1 is SGHRS and CDR2 is YFSETQ. The CDR3 sequence: CASGLEAGPMGEAFF. CDR3 DNA sequence: TGCGCCAGCGGCTTGGAGGCAGGTCCTATGGGCGAAGCTTTCTTT. Full variable domain (remainder filled in from reference TRBV5-1 and TRBJ1-1): KAGVTQTPRYLIKTRGQQVTLSCSPISGHRSVSWYQQTPGQGLQFLFEYFSETQRNKGNFPGRFSGRQFSNSRSEMNVSTLELGDSALYLCASGLEAGPMGEAFFGQGTRLTVV.

In regard to this clonotype: An end of the junction differs from the germline gene, which may be a read error. The chain links TRBV11-3 to TRBJ1-1; D unresolved. This CDR3 spans 15 amino acids. Germline V gene lookup returns CDR1 SGHNT and CDR2 YENEEA. The CDR3 is CASSSDSGRGTEASF. The CDR3 coding sequence is TGTGCCAGCAGTTCAGATTCGGGGAGAGGCACTGAAGCTTCCTTT.

Note on this clonotype: A junction end diverges from the germline sequence, so it may reflect a read error. The chain links TRBV11-2 to TRBJ2-2; tentative D call: TRBD1 (6 bases). Germline V gene lookup returns CDR1 SGHAT and CDR2 FQNNGV. The CDR3 is 16 residues long. The CDR3 nucleotides read TGTGCCAGCAGCTTCACTAGTGGGGACATCACCGGGAAGCTGTTTTTT. This translates into CASSFTSGDITGKLFF.

Points on this clonotype: An end of the junction does not agree with germline; a read error may underlie this. In DNA form, the CDR3 reads TGTGCCAGGAGCCCGCGCGAGAGGGCCACTGAGCAGTTCTTC. Protein product: CARSPRERATEQFF. The V and J genes are TRBV30 and TRBJ2-1; TRBD2 might be the D (5 bases). The CDR3 length is 14 residues. Germline V CDR1 and CDR2: GTSNPN, SVGIG (reference sequence).

Here the CDR3 DNA reads TGCAGTACCCCGACAAACGGGGCCTACGAGCAGTACTTC. Its translation is CSTPTNGAYEQYF. V usage is TRBV20-1 and J usage is TRBJ2-7; D possibly corresponds to TRBD2 (5 bases). Germline CDR1 DFQATT, CDR2 SNEGSKA (reference sequence). The CDR3 has 13 residues. The V and J ends lost 8 bases and 2 bases respectively, with 16 bases between them.

V and J are TRBV28 and TRBJ2-5; unclear D gene. V lost 6 bases to trimming and J lost 13 bases, with 21 bases between them. The germline gives CDR1 MDHEN, CDR2 SYDVKM. This CDR3 is built from 13 residues. The DNA of the CDR3 is TGTGCCAGCAGAAGTAGTGGGGAAGAGACCGGGTACTTC. Residues: CASRSSGEETGYF.

Points on this clonotype: At one of its ends the junction is not consistent with the germline gene, which may arise from a read error. V gene TRBV4-1 combines with J gene TRBJ2-5, with D unresolved. In germline, CDR1 is MGHRA, CDR2 YSYEKL. CDR3 length: 15 amino acids. CDR3 bases: TGCGCCATCAGCCAAGATCGCGGTACAGTGGAGACCCAACACTTC. Translating gives CAISQDRGTVETQHF.

The gene calls are TRBV5-8 and TRBJ1-2, with TRBD1 matching over 7 bases. V was pared by 5 bases and J by 0 bases, with 10 bases of the junction left unmatched. The CDR3 extends over 16 amino acids. Germline CDR1 is SGHTS and CDR2 is YDEGEE. The CDR3 region is CASSMRQGSTNYGYTF. DNA of the CDR3: TGTGCCAGCAGTATGAGACAGGGAAGTACTAACTATGGCTACACCTTC.

The table lists this clonotype with many counts. CDR3 coding DNA: TGCAGCGTTGAAGGGGCTTTTTATGGCTACACCTTC. This gives the protein CSVEGAFYGYTF. The chain joins TRBV29-1 to TRBJ1-2, with unresolved D. V lost 1 base, J lost 5 bases, and 8 bases lay in between. The length of the CDR3 is 12 residues. Per the germline V gene, CDR1 is SQVTM and CDR2 is ANQGSEA.